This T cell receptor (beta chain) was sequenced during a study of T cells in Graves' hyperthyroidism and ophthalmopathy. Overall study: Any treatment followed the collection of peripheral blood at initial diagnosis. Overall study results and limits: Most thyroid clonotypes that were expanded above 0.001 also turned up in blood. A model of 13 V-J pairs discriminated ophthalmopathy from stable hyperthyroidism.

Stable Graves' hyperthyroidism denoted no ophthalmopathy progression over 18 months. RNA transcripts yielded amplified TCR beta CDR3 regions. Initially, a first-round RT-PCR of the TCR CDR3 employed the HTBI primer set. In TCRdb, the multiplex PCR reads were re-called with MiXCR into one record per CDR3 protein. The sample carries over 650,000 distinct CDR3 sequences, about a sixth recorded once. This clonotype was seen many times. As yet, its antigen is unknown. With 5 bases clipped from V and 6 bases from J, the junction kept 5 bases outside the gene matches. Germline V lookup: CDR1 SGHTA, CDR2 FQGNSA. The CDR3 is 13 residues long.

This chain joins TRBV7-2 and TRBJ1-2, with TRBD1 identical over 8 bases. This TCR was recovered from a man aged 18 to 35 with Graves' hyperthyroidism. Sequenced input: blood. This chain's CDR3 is CASSERTGNGYTF. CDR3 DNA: TGTGCCAGCAGCGAGAGGACAGGGAATGGCTACACCTTC. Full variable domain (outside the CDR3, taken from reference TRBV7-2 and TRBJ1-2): GAGVSQSPSNKVTEKGKDVELRCDPISGHTALYWYRQSLGQGLEFLIYFQGNSAPDKSGLPSDRFSAERTGGSVSTLTIQRTQQEDSAVYLCASSERTGNGYTFGSGTRLTVV.